What follows are 10 T cell receptor beta chains derived from one specimen sequenced in a study of T-cell reconstitution after alpha-beta-depleted transplantation in children. Preparation of the TCRbeta library involved a method that used unique molecular identifiers. TCRdb fed the PCR reads into MiXCR, producing one record per CDR3 protein. The sample records over 70,000 distinct CDR3 sequences, 9% to 15% being singletons. Specimen: PBMCs from the stem cell graft donor, collected from the stem cell graft. All receptors come from a human donor who donated a stem cell graft to a child with inherited bone marrow failure.

This clonotype was detected many times. The chain couples TRBV28 to TRBJ2-3; D tentatively fits TRBD1 or TRBD2 (6 bases each). The ends were cut back, 2 bases at V and 3 bases at J, with 12 bases in the middle. The germline V gene has CDR1 MDHEN and CDR2 SYDVKM. The CDR3 extends over 15 amino acids. DNA for the CDR3: TGTGCCAGCAGTTTAGGGGGCGCGGGGACAGATACGCAGTATTTT. Translated: CASSLGGAGTDTQYF.

Many counts were recorded for this clonotype. The V call is TRBV5-5, the J call TRBJ1-1; maybe TRBD1 (5 bases). CDR1 is SGHKS, CDR2 YYEKEE, per germline (reference sequence). The CDR3 is 14 amino acids. The ends were cut back, 4 bases at V and 1 base at J, with 11 bases in the middle. This chain's CDR3 is CASSPRGWNTEAFF. The CDR3 DNA reads TGTGCCAGCAGCCCGCGGGGCTGGAACACTGAAGCTTTCTTT.

At least ten counts were recorded for this clonotype. The chain couples TRBV10-3 to TRBJ2-1; D gene ambiguous. Germline-derived CDR1 and CDR2 are ENHRY and SYGVKD. The CDR3 loop spans 15 amino acids. Between the trimmed V and J ends, which lost 0 bases and 7 bases, there was a span of 13 bases. In DNA, the CDR3 is TGTGCCATCAGTGAGTCAGCCCTAATGGCGAATGAGCAGTTCTTC. As protein: CAISESALMANEQFF.

This clonotype was observed at least ten times. The chain carries TRBV12-3 or TRBV12-4 and TRBJ2-7; D perhaps matches TRBD2 (5 bases). Trimming took off 3 bases at V and 3 bases at J, with 12 bases between the two ends. The CDR3 has 14 residues. Written as DNA, the CDR3 is TGTGCCAGCAGTTTCGAGGGAACCAACTACGAGCAGTACTTC. Its protein is CASSFEGTNYEQYF.

Ten or more counts support this clonotype. The gene calls are TRBV7-2 and TRBJ2-4; D is possibly TRBD2 (6 bases). CDR3 size: 14 residues. Germline CDR1 SGHTA, CDR2 FQGNSA. V gave up 2 bases and J gave up 5 bases, with 10 bases separating them. The CDR3 sequence: CASSLRREENIQYF. As DNA, the CDR3 is TGTGCCAGCAGCTTACGCAGGGAGGAAAACATTCAGTACTTC.

To note about this clonotype: Just one base apart from a much larger clone, this may be a read error. V gene TRBV12-3 or TRBV12-4 combines with J gene TRBJ2-3; 11 bases fit TRBD2. The CDR3 spans 19 residues. CDR3 nucleotides: TGTACCAGCAGTTTGAGGCCTCGCGGGCTAGCGGGAGGAATAGATACGCAGTATTTT. Translation gives CTSSLRPRGLAGGIDTQYF.

In this sample, this clonotype turned up many times. This chain uses TRBV20-1 with TRBJ2-1; D call uncertain. V gave up 3 bases and J gave up 9 bases, with 21 bases separating them. The CDR3 length is 15 residues. Germline V gene data show CDR1 as DFQATT and CDR2 as SNEGSKA (reference sequence). The CDR3 sequence is CSASQALRVVSEQFF. The CDR3 nucleotides are TGCAGTGCTAGTCAAGCCCTCAGAGTTGTGTCTGAGCAGTTCTTC.

Comments on this clonotype: This may come from a read error, since a much larger clone is one base off. The CDR3 loop is CASSRGEWNTEVFF. In DNA, the CDR3 is TGCGCCAGCAGCCGGGGGGAATGGAACACTGAAGTTTTCTTT. The chain recombines TRBV5-1 with TRBJ1-1, with D perhaps matching TRBD1 (5 bases). Germline CDR1 and CDR2: SGHRS and YFSETQ. CDR3 length: 14 residues.

This clonotype was seen at least ten times. The rearrangement joins TRBV4-1 to TRBJ2-2; no clear D gene. The CDR3 runs to 16 residues. V was shortened by 3 bases and J by 4 bases, with 15 bases between the two germline ends. Germline V lookup: CDR1 MGHRA, CDR2 YSYEKL. Here the CDR3 reads CASSHPGADGTGELFF. For the CDR3, the DNA is TGCGCCAGCAGCCACCCCGGCGCGGATGGCACCGGGGAGCTGTTTTTT.

This clonotype was seen ten or more times. This chain connects TRBV29-1 to TRBJ2-1, with 10 bases fitting TRBD2. From germline, CDR1 is SQVTM and CDR2 ANQGSEA. The ends lost 5 bases at V and 8 bases at J; junction bases unmatched: 12. The CDR3 runs to 15 residues. The CDR3 here is CSVLPSGSTIDEQFF. DNA for the CDR3: TGCAGCGTTCTCCCTAGCGGGAGTACTATCGATGAGCAGTTCTTC.